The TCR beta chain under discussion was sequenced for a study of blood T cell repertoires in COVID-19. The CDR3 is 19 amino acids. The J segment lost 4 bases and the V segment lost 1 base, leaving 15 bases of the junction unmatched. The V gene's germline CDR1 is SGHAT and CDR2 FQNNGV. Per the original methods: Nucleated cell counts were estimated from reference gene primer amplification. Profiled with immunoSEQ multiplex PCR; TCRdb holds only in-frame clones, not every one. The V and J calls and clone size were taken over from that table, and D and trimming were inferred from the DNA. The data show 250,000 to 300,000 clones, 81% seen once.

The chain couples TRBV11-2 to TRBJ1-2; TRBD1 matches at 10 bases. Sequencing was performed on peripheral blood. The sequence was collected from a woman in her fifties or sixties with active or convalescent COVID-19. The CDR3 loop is CASSLATGRGTGAVYGYTF. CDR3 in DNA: TGTGCCAGCAGCTTAGCCACCGGGCGAGGGACAGGGGCTGTCTATGGCTACACCTTC.